These 20 T cell receptor beta chains were sequenced from one sample in a study of blood T cell repertoires in COVID-19. Libraries were prepared by immunoSEQ multiplex PCR; TCRdb keeps only in-frame clonotypes and omits some of them. Among tens of thousands of clones listed, about 87% were seen once. Sequenced material: peripheral blood. Receptors originate from a man older than 75 with active or convalescent COVID-19.

The chain combines TRBV18 with TRBJ1-1; D call uncertain. The CDR3 covers 13 residues. The V gene's germline CDR1 is KGHSH and CDR2 LQKENI. V lost 2 bases and J lost 6, with 10 bases in between. The CDR3: CASSPSTSPEAFF. CDR3 coding DNA: TGTGCCAGCTCACCATCGACAAGTCCTGAAGCTTTCTTT.

This clone appeared a single time. The rearrangement links TRBV5-1 to TRBJ2-1; no reliable D call. Germline CDR1 and CDR2: SGHRS and YFSETQ. The V end was cut by 0 bases, the J end by 0 bases, with 13 bases between. The CDR3 totals 17 residues. In nucleotides, the CDR3 is TGCGCCAGCAGCTTGGCCACTGTCCGAAGCTCCTACAATGAGCAGTTCTTC. Amino acid sequence: CASSLATVRSSYNEQFF.

The CDR3 DNA is TGTGCCAGTCAGGGTAGCGGGAGGTTGTACACCGGGGAGCTGTTTTTT. It codes for CASQGSGRLYTGELFF. The V call is TRBV30, the J call TRBJ2-2; 10 bases line up with TRBD2. Germline CDR1 GTSNPN, CDR2 SVGIG (reference sequence). The CDR3 consists of 16 residues. Trimming at V came to 8 bases and at J to 3 bases, leaving 12 bases not matched to a gene. Looking up the rest from reference TRBV30 and TRBJ2-2 gives the full variable domain: SQTIHQWPATLVQPVGSPLSLECTVEGTSNPNLYWYRQAAGRGLQLLFYSVGIGQISSEVPQNLSASRPQDRQFILSSKKLLLSDSGFYLCASQGSGRLYTGELFFGEGSRLTVL.

The chain recombines TRBV21-1 with TRBJ2-7; the table's D call of TRBD1 was not tested on the DNA. TRBV21-1 is flagged as a pseudogene. CDR3 length: 15 amino acids. The CDR3 nucleotides are TGTGCCAGCAGCAAAAGTTGGGACAGGTTCTACGAGCAGTACGTC. Amino acids: CASSKSWDRFYEQYV.

This clone has a single count. The V gene is TRBV7-9, the J gene TRBJ2-1; 9 positions match TRBD2. CDR3 length equals 14 residues. CDR1 and CDR2 (germline): SEHNR, FQNEAQ (reference sequence). V shed 6 bases, J shed 2 bases, and the junction held 2 bases outside the gene matches. CDR3 sequence: CASRSSGTYNEQFF. The CDR3 bases are TGTGCCAGCAGATCTAGCGGGACCTACAATGAGCAGTTCTTC.

In its sample, this clone was seen a few times. The chain couples TRBV6-5 to TRBJ1-3; 8 bases fit TRBD1. The CDR3 consists of 15 residues. CDR1 is MNHEY and CDR2 is SVGAGI in the germline V gene. The V and J ends lost 6 bases and 0 bases, in that order; junction bases with no gene match: 4. The CDR3 loop is CASRIGQGSGNTIYF. CDR3 bases: TGTGCCAGCAGGATTGGACAGGGCTCTGGAAACACCATATATTTT.

This clone showed up just a few times. J is TRBJ2-2 and V is TRBV27; 10 bases match TRBD2. Germline assignment: CDR1 MNHEY and CDR2 SMNVEV (reference sequence). Losses at the gene ends were 6 bases for V and 1 base for J; bases not matched to a gene: 5. The CDR3 has 16 amino acids. The CDR3 bases are TGTGCCAGCAGAACTTTAGCGGGGGGGAACACCGGGGAGCTGTTTTTT. Its protein is CASRTLAGGNTGELFF.

The chain employs TRBV6-2 or TRBV6-3 and TRBJ2-7, with D hard to call. CDR1 and CDR2 (germline): MNHEY, SVGEGT. With 4 bases removed from V and 4 bases from J, the gap between germline ends came to 11 bases. The CDR3 runs to 13 residues. DNA for the CDR3: TGTGCCAGCAGTTCCCCTACAGAGTACGAGCAGTACGTC. Protein sequence: CASSSPTEYEQYV.

The chain recombines TRBV19 with TRBJ1-2, with D possibly being TRBD1 (5 bases). CDR3 length: 16 residues. Trimming took off 10 bases at V and 4 bases at J, with 25 bases between the two ends. Germline CDR1 reads LNHDA; CDR2 reads SQIVND (reference sequence). Here the CDR3 DNA reads TGTGCCACCTCCCCGGGGGTAGACGTTCTCTCCTATGGCTACACCTTC. It translates to CATSPGVDVLSYGYTF.

V is TRBV28 and J is TRBJ2-1; possible D gene TRBD2, 5 bases. The CDR3 runs to 12 residues. Per germline, CDR1 MDHEN and CDR2 SYDVKM. Deletions cut 3 bases from V and 9 bases from J, with 9 bases between. The CDR3 nucleotides read TGTGCCAGCAGTTTGGGAGTGGCTGAGCAGTTCTTC. This translates into CASSLGVAEQFF.

In its sample, this clone was seen a few times. The J gene is TRBJ2-3, the V gene TRBV13; 8 bases fit TRBD2. The CDR3 loop spans 16 amino acids. The J segment lost 2 bases and the V segment lost 7 bases, leaving 11 bases of the junction unmatched. Germline CDR1 and CDR2: PRHDT and FYEKMQ (reference sequence). The CDR3 sequence is CASTTPSGSATDTQYF. The CDR3 DNA reads as TGTGCCAGCACCACCCCCAGCGGGAGTGCCACAGATACGCAGTATTTT.

The genes are TRBV19 and TRBJ2-3; D not certain. Germline CDR1 reads LNHDA; CDR2 reads SQIVND (reference sequence). Deletions cut 3 bases from V and 0 bases from J, with 13 bases between. This CDR3 is built from 16 residues. CDR3 region: CASSIAADTSTDTQYF. CDR3 nucleotides: TGTGCCAGTAGTATCGCGGCAGATACTAGCACAGATACGCAGTATTTT.

V and J are TRBV19 and TRBJ1-1; weak D call: TRBD1 (6 bases). Trimming stripped 5 bases from V and 2 bases from J, with 15 bases between. CDR1 and CDR2 from the germline V gene are LNHDA and SQIVND (reference sequence). This CDR3 comprises 15 residues. As DNA, the CDR3 is TGTGCCAGTAGTCAAATTAACAGGGTCAACACTGAAGCTTTCTTT. The encoded protein is CASSQINRVNTEAFF.

The chain links TRBV6-6 to TRBJ1-6; D not certain. With 5 bases removed from V and 7 bases from J, the gap between germline ends came to 12 bases. The CDR3 totals 14 residues. The germline CDR1 and CDR2 sequences are MNHNY and SVGAGI (reference sequence). The CDR3 coding sequence is TGTGCCAGCAGTCCCGGGGTCTACAATTCACCCCTCCACTTT. Translating it yields CASSPGVYNSPLHF.

The J gene is TRBJ1-4, the V gene TRBV6-6; weak D call: TRBD1 (5 bases). The CDR3 totals 15 residues. V dropped 0 bases and J dropped 5 bases, with 10 bases sitting between them. From germline, CDR1 is MNHNY and CDR2 SVGAGI (reference sequence). CDR3 region: CASSYSGGFNEKLFF. CDR3 in DNA: TGTGCCAGCAGTTACTCGGGGGGTTTCAATGAAAAACTGTTTTTT.

CDR3 sequence (DNA): TGTGCCAGCAGCTCGGGAAGTGGAAACACCATATATTTT. It translates to CASSSGSGNTIYF. The chain recombines TRBV3-1 (or the pseudogene TRBV3-2) with TRBJ1-3; D remains ambiguous. Germline CDR1 and CDR2: LGHDT and YNNKEL (reference sequence). The CDR3 is 13 residues long. V dropped 5 bases and J dropped 3 bases, with 8 bases sitting between them.

The chain employs TRBV11-1 and TRBJ1-6, with a possible D match to TRBD1 (6 bases). V lost 2 bases and J 5 bases, leaving 7 bases between the germline ends. CDR1 is SGHAT and CDR2 is FQDESV in the germline V gene (reference sequence). This CDR3 has 14 amino acids. CDR3 DNA sequence: TGTGCCAGCAGCTTAACAGGGAATAATTCACCCCTCCACTTT. Translation: CASSLTGNNSPLHF.

The chain employs TRBV19 and TRBJ1-4; 10 positions agree with TRBD1. V shed 6 bases, J shed 5 bases, and the junction held 9 bases outside the gene matches. The germline gives CDR1 LNHDA, CDR2 SQIVND (reference sequence). The CDR3 contains 16 residues. The DNA for the CDR3 is TGTGCCAGTAGCCCTCTCACGGGACAGGGGAATGAAAAACTGTTTTTT. It specifies CASSPLTGQGNEKLFF.

The V call is TRBV28, the J call TRBJ1-4; D ambiguous. The CDR3 totals 15 residues. V shed 1 base and J shed 5 bases, with 11 bases lying between them. Germline loops: CDR1 MDHEN, CDR2 SYDVKM. The CDR3 DNA sequence: TGTGCCAGCAGTTTATCCCGAGGAGGCAATGAAAAACTGTTTTTT. This sequence encodes CASSLSRGGNEKLFF.

The rearrangement links TRBV19 to TRBJ2-2; maybe TRBD2 (5 bases). V was pared by 6 bases and J by 4 bases, with 6 bases between. In germline, CDR1 is LNHDA, CDR2 SQIVND (reference sequence). The CDR3 spans 12 residues. The CDR3 DNA sequence: TGTGCCAGTAGCGGGGTCACCGGGGAGCTGTTTTTT. Its translation is CASSGVTGELFF.